This TCR beta chain was sequenced for a study of cytomegalovirus exposure and HLA in healthy donors. With regard to this clone: The antigen is not known.

The PCR ran on 60 Vbeta and 13 Jbeta primers. Profiling relied on immunoSEQ multiplex PCR, and the TCRdb table lists in-frame clones only, not all of them. This sample has 90,000 to 110,000 clones, with about 80% found just once. Overall study results and limits: One variant, a missense change in DCLRE1C, was linked in a later analysis to TCR beta V- and J-gene trimming.

Trimming removed 4 bases from V and 1 base from J, with 25 bases in between. The CDR3 consists of 19 residues. Per the germline V gene, CDR1 is SGHDN and CDR2 is FVKESK. The receptor was isolated from a woman between 45 and 60 years old in good health and CMV-seropositive. The chain has TRBV14 and TRBJ2-5; tentative D call: TRBD1 (6 bases). Sequencing was performed on PBMCs. CDR3 in DNA: TGTGCCAGCAGCCCGCACAAAAAGACCAGGGGATGGGTCCAAGAGACCCAGTACTTC. This codes for CASSPHKKTRGWVQETQYF.